Listed below are T cell receptor beta chains from one sample, sequenced in a study of tumor-infiltrating lymphocytes in primary liver carcinoma. From the multiplex PCR reads, TCRdb called clonotypes with MiXCR, one entry per CDR3 protein. The repertoire includes approximately 23,000 distinct CDR3 sequences, 65% to 85% of them detected once, and 35% to 45% sits in the top ten. The sample consisted of liver tumor tissue from sampling region 2. Every receptor here comes from a woman aged 30 to 39 with primary liver carcinoma and hepatitis B virus infection. CDR3s include the opening cysteine and the closing phenylalanine or tryptophan. D genes are given only for firm matches. Clone size is given for some rows only: seen once, a few or many times, or a class if the clone is expanded.

-	TRBV24-1	TRBJ2-3	-	TGTGCCACCAGAGCTGGTATAGGGACAACCCCCGGAGATATGCAGTATTTT	CATRAGIGTTPGDMQYF
once	TRBV5-1	TRBJ2-7	TRBD1	TGCGCCAGCAGTTTGGAAGGGGGCATCTACGAGCAGTACTTC	CASSLEGGIYEQYF
-	TRBV5-4	TRBJ2-3	-	TGTGCCAGCAGCGCAGACGGACACCCTCCACGTACAGATACGCAGTATTTT	CASSADGHPPRTDTQYF
-	TRBV6-5	TRBJ2-2	-	TGTTCCAGCAGTCCGCGGGCAGGGCTCACCGGGGAGCTGTTTTTT	CSSSPRAGLTGELFF
many	TRBV12-3/TRBV12-4	TRBJ2-1	-	TGTGCCAGTACTACAGGTCAGAGGGGCAATGAGCAGTTCTTC	CASTTGQRGNEQFF
-	TRBV4-3	TRBJ2-1	TRBD2	TGCGCCCGCAGCCAAGATTGGGACTACGCATACAATGAGCTGTTCTTC	CARSQDWDYAYNELFF
-	TRBV11-3	TRBJ2-1	TRBD2	TGTGCCAGCAGCCGACTTGCGTGGGGGGGGTTTGAGCAGTTCTTC	CASSRLAWGGFEQFF
-	TRBV6-2/TRBV6-3	TRBJ2-2	-	TGTGCCAGCAGTTACCTTAGCCAAGCGAACACCGGGGAGCCGTTTTTT	CASSYLSQANTGEPFF
-	TRBV6-2/TRBV6-3	TRBJ2-3	-	TGTGCCAGCAGTTACTCGATCGCTCGGGGCAGTATTCTTTTT	CASSYSIARGSILF
-	TRBV11-2	TRBJ2-2	TRBD2	TGTGCCAGTAGCTCACCCCGGGCGGGAGGCCCGAGCACCGGGGAGCTGTTTTTT	CASSSPRAGGPSTGELFF
many	TRBV11-3	TRBJ2-5	-	TGTGCCAGCAGCTTAGGAAGAACTACCGGTCACCAAGAGACCCAGTACTTC	CASSLGRTTGHQETQYF
-	TRBV11-2	TRBJ1-4	-	TGTGCCAGCAGCTTGTTTCATGGAACAACTAATGAAAAAGTGTTTTTT	CASSLFHGTTNEKVFF
few	TRBV6-5	TRBJ2-7	-	TGTACCAGTAGTTACAAGGACAGCAACTCCTACGAGCAGTACTTC	CTSSYKDSNSYEQYF
-	TRBV11-2	TRBJ2-3	TRBD2	TGCGCCAGCAGCTCAGGAAGCGGGAGGGCAGACACGCACTATTTT	CASSSGSGRADTHYF
-	TRBV4-3	TRBJ2-1	TRBD2	TGCGCCAGCATCCAAGATGCGGGGGGCTCCTACAATGAGCAGTTCTTC	CASIQDAGGSYNEQFF
-	TRBV13	TRBJ1-1	-	TGCCCCAGCAGTTTAGGAGGGTTTGGTATTGGGGGCACTGAAGCTTTCTTT	CPSSLGGFGIGGTEAFF
-	TRBV4-2	TRBJ2-7	TRBD1	TGTGTCGGCAGCCAGGAACACCTAGGACAGGGGGGACCGCGCGAACAGTACTTC	CVGSQEHLGQGGPREQYF
few	TRBV11-2	TRBJ2-7	-	TGTATCAGCAACTTAGTGGGGGGGCTTGGCGAGCAGTACTTC	CISNLVGGLGEQYF
-	TRBV7-8	TRBJ1-2	-	TGTGTCAGCAGTTCCGGGATAGGGGTCCATGGCTACACCTTC	CVSSSGIGVHGYTF
-	TRBV29-1	TRBJ2-3	TRBD2	TGCAGCGCCTGCAGGTCTAGCGGGAGTAGATCAGATACGCAGTATTTT	CSACRSSGSRSDTQYF
few	TRBV6-2/TRBV6-3	TRBJ2-7	-	TGTGCCAGCAGACCTAGCGAATACTCCTACGGGCAGTACTTC	CASRPSEYSYGQYF
-	TRBV29-1	TRBJ1-2	-	TGTGGCGTTGAAGATCAGATCAGCTACACCTTC	CGVEDQISYTF
-	TRBV7-9	TRBJ1-5	-	TGTGTCAACAGCCCCCGGGAGAACAATCAGGCCCAGCATTTT	CVNSPRENNQAQHF
-	TRBV11-1	TRBJ2-7	-	TGTACCAGCAGCCTAGCGACGGCCTCCTACGTGCAGTACTTC	CTSSLATASYVQYF